The 29 T cell receptor beta chains listed next were all sequenced from one sample in a study of blood T cell repertoires in COVID-19. Clones were read by immunoSEQ multiplex PCR, and TCRdb kept only the in-frame ones, dropping some. The table lists 200,000 to 250,000 clones, 80% of them singletons. Material: peripheral blood. These receptors all stem from a human donor in a cohort sampled during active COVID-19.

This clone has a handful of counts. The chain recombines TRBV19 with TRBJ1-1; possibly TRBD1 for D (6 bases). CDR3 size: 12 residues. Germline lookup yields CDR1 LNHDA and CDR2 SQIVND (reference sequence). Trimming removed 3 bases from V and 10 bases from J, with 12 bases in between. This chain's CDR3 is CASSITGFVAFF. The CDR3 DNA reads as TGTGCCAGTAGTATCACAGGGTTTGTAGCTTTCTTT.

This clone has just one count. The chain links TRBV29-1 to TRBJ1-1, with D possibly being TRBD1 (6 bases). V was pared by 5 bases and J by 5 bases, with 21 bases between. This CDR3 contains 15 residues. Germline lookup yields CDR1 SQVTM and CDR2 ANQGSEA. In nucleotides, the CDR3 is TGCAGCGTTTCCGGGACACCAGACCAACTGACTGAAGCTTTCTTT. Residues: CSVSGTPDQLTEAFF. The variable domain in full, with the rest retrieved from reference TRBV29-1 and TRBJ1-1, is SAVISQKPSRDICQRGTSLTIQCQVDSQVTMMFWYRQQPGQSLTLIATANQGSEATYESGFVIDKFPISRPNLTFSTLTVSNMSPEDSSIYLCSVSGTPDQLTEAFFGQGTRLTVV.

J is TRBJ1-2 and V is TRBV9; TRBD1 might be the D (5 bases). V lost 3 bases to trimming and J lost 8 bases, with 17 bases between them. The germline V gene has CDR1 SGDLS and CDR2 YYNGEE. There are 14 residues in the CDR3. CDR3 loop: CASSATTDSVGYTF. CDR3 bases: TGTGCCAGCAGCGCCACCACCGACAGCGTCGGCTACACCTTC.

In nucleotides, the CDR3 is TGTGCCAGCAGCCAATCGACAGGGTCGGGCTATGGCTACACCTTC. This sequence encodes CASSQSTGSGYGYTF. The chain links TRBV7-2 to TRBJ1-2; 7 bases fit TRBD1. This CDR3 contains 15 residues. J was trimmed by 4 bases and V by 5 bases; bases with no gene match: 10. Germline-derived CDR1 and CDR2 are SGHTA and FQGNSA. The variable domain in full, with the rest retrieved from reference TRBV7-2 and TRBJ1-2, is GAGVSQSPSNKVTEKGKDVELRCDPISGHTALYWYRQSLGQGLEFLIYFQGNSAPDKSGLPSDRFSAERTGGSVSTLTIQRTQQEDSAVYLCASSQSTGSGYGYTFGSGTRLTVV.

The chain recombines TRBV7-2 with TRBJ2-3, with D possibly being TRBD2 (6 bases). There are 18 residues in the CDR3. Germline V lookup: CDR1 SGHTA, CDR2 FQGNSA. V gave up 2 bases and J gave up 0 bases, with 18 bases separating them. As DNA, the CDR3 is TGTGCCAGCAGCTTAAGAGCATTGCGGGGCACTAGCACAGATACGCAGTATTTT. Its protein product is CASSLRALRGTSTDTQYF.

This clone was found once. The chain couples TRBV7-9 to TRBJ2-4, with D perhaps TRBD1 (5 bases). The CDR3 consists of 13 residues. V was pared by 1 base and J by 5 bases, with 6 bases between. Germline V gene lookup returns CDR1 SEHNR and CDR2 FQNEAQ (reference sequence). The CDR3 sequence is CASSLGQQNIQYF. In DNA form, the CDR3 reads TGTGCCAGCAGCTTAGGACAGCAAAACATTCAGTACTTC.

The chain recombines TRBV5-1 with TRBJ1-1; maybe TRBD1 (6 bases). CDR1 is SGHRS and CDR2 is YFSETQ in the germline V gene. The CDR3 loop spans 16 amino acids. Trimming cost V 2 bases and J 1 base, with 15 bases left between them. For the CDR3, the DNA is TGCGCCAGCAGCTTCGGCAGGGGCCTAAAGAACACTGAAGCTTTCTTT. Translated, it gives CASSFGRGLKNTEAFF.

The genes are TRBV14 and TRBJ1-1, with 9 bases that match TRBD1. The CDR3 length is 14 residues. Per the germline V gene, CDR1 is SGHDN and CDR2 is FVKESK. Trimming removed 3 bases from V and 5 bases from J; junction bases left unmatched: 4. The chain's CDR3 is CASSHPTGGTEAFF. The CDR3 DNA reads as TGTGCCAGCAGCCACCCGACAGGGGGAACTGAAGCTTTCTTT.

This chain connects TRBV9 to TRBJ2-1; possibly TRBD2 for D (5 bases). CDR3 size: 15 residues. Per the germline V gene, CDR1 is SGDLS and CDR2 is YYNGEE. Trimming pared 1 base from V and 8 bases from J, leaving 16 bases between. The CDR3 reads CASSVSVGEIDEQFF. The CDR3 DNA sequence: TGTGCCAGCAGCGTATCGGTCGGGGAGATCGATGAGCAGTTCTTC.

This clone was counted only a few times. V and J are TRBV6-2 or TRBV6-3 and TRBJ1-2; TRBD1 matches at 7 bases. The CDR3 totals 13 residues. Germline V gives CDR1 MNHEY, CDR2 SVGEGT. The V gene end was trimmed by 5 bases and the J gene end by 6 bases; junction bases not matched to a gene: 6. In DNA form, the CDR3 reads TGTGCCAGCAGTGTATTCACAGGGGATGGCTACACCTTC. Its protein is CASSVFTGDGYTF.

The rearrangement uses TRBV28 and TRBJ2-1, with 7 positions matching TRBD2. Germline values: CDR1 MDHEN, CDR2 SYDVKM. This CDR3 region has 15 residues. J lost 10 bases, V lost 2 bases, and 11 bases had no gene match. Here the CDR3 DNA reads TGTGCCAGCAGTTTAAGACCCGGGACTACTTACGAGCAGTTCTTC. It specifies CASSLRPGTTYEQFF.

The rearrangement joins TRBV19 to TRBJ2-5, with TRBD2 matching 11 bases. CDR3 length: 14 residues. In germline, CDR1 is LNHDA, CDR2 SQIVND (reference sequence). V was pared by 8 bases and J by 5 bases, with 7 bases of the junction left unmatched. In DNA, the CDR3 is TGTGCCAGTGGGGAACTAGCGGGGGACGAGACCCAGTACTTC. This translates into CASGELAGDETQYF.

The chain couples TRBV6-5 to TRBJ1-2; 7 nucleotides agree with TRBD1. Germline assignment: CDR1 MNHEY and CDR2 SVGAGI. This CDR3 spans 14 amino acids. V gave up 6 bases and J gave up 8 bases; unmatched junction bases: 12. The CDR3 here is CASSRRRGGRGYTF. The CDR3, as DNA: TGTGCCAGCAGCCGAAGGAGAGGGGGCAGGGGCTACACCTTC.

The chain couples TRBV7-9 to TRBJ1-5; D is possibly TRBD1 (6 bases). Germline CDR1 SEHNR, CDR2 FQNEAQ (reference sequence). V lost 4 bases and J lost 0, with 16 bases in between. The CDR3 has 17 amino acids. CDR3 nucleotide sequence: TGTGCCAGCAGCTCGACAGGCCCCCTATATAGCAATCAGCCCCAGCATTTT. It codes for CASSSTGPLYSNQPQHF. Complete variable domain (other parts from reference TRBV7-9 and TRBJ1-5): DTGVSQNPRHKITKRGQNVTFRCDPISEHNRLYWYRQTLGQGPEFLTYFQNEAQLEKSRLLSDRFSAERPKGSFSTLEIQRTEQGDSAMYLCASSSTGPLYSNQPQHFGDGTRLSIL.

The genes are TRBV7-8 and TRBJ1-4; D is possibly TRBD1 (5 bases). CDR3 size: 15 residues. Trimming left V 4 bases short and J 8 bases short, with 17 bases between. CDR1 and CDR2 from the germline V gene are SGHVS and FQNEAQ. Written as DNA, the CDR3 is TGTGCCAGCAGCTGGATTCTAGGGGCTACGGAAAAACTGTTTTTT. Residues: CASSWILGATEKLFF.

Comments on this clone: Mismatch with germline at one junction end may stem from a read error. The chain combines TRBV7-2 with TRBJ2-7, with TRBD1 matching over 7 bases. The germline V gene encodes CDR1 SGHTA and CDR2 FQGNSA. The CDR3 totals 15 residues. The CDR3 protein is CASSLGGTEDYEQYF. Written as DNA, the CDR3 is TGTGCCAGCAGCTTAGGGGGGACAGAAGATTACGAACAGTACTTC.

The V call is TRBV6-5, the J call TRBJ1-1; maybe TRBD1 (5 bases). Germline CDR1 is MNHEY and CDR2 is SVGAGI. There are 15 residues in the CDR3. Trimming pared 6 bases from V and 5 bases from J, leaving 19 bases between. The CDR3 here is CASRLGGVASTEAFF. The DNA for the CDR3 is TGTGCCAGCAGACTGGGGGGAGTAGCCTCAACTGAAGCTTTCTTT.

Here the CDR3 reads CASSPTHTGEKLFF. DNA of the CDR3: TGTGCCAGCAGTCCGACACACACGGGAGAAAAACTGTTTTTT. The rearrangement uses TRBV6-5 and TRBJ1-4; D unresolved. Germline V CDR1 and CDR2: MNHEY, SVGAGI. The CDR3 runs to 14 residues. The ends were cut back, 5 bases at V and 8 bases at J, with 15 bases in the middle.

V usage is TRBV28 and J usage is TRBJ2-7, with D perhaps matching TRBD2 (5 bases). There are 17 residues in the CDR3. Germline CDR1 is MDHEN and CDR2 is SYDVKM. Trimming pared 1 base from V and 0 bases from J, leaving 16 bases between. The CDR3 sequence: CASSLSTRTAPSYEQYF. The DNA for the CDR3 is TGTGCCAGCAGTTTATCGACCAGGACTGCTCCCTCCTACGAGCAGTACTTC.

The gene calls are TRBV9 and TRBJ2-2, with 8 bases lining up with TRBD2. Germline CDR1 reads SGDLS; CDR2 reads YYNGEE. This CDR3 comprises 17 residues. After removal of 0 bases from V and 5 bases from J, the junction contained 9 bases not matched to a gene. CDR3 sequence: CASSVAASGSGTGELFF. For the CDR3, the DNA is TGTGCCAGCAGCGTAGCTGCGAGCGGGAGTGGTACCGGGGAGCTGTTTTTT. Using reference TRBV9 and TRBJ2-2 for the parts outside the CDR3, the full variable domain is DSGVTQTPKHLITATGQRVTLRCSPRSGDLSVYWYQQSLDQGLQFLIQYYNGEERAKGNILERFSAQQFPDLHSELNLSSLELGDSALYFCASSVAASGSGTGELFFGEGSRLTVL.

The V and J genes are TRBV6-4 and TRBJ2-1; D is unresolved. Germline V gene sequence: CDR1 MRHNA, CDR2 SNTAGT. CDR3 length: 14 amino acids. The V end lost 2 bases, the J end lost 6 bases, and 11 bases lay between the germline ends. This chain's CDR3 is CASSDPVTANEQFF. The CDR3 DNA is TGTGCCAGCAGTGACCCCGTTACAGCCAATGAGCAGTTCTTC.

The chain links TRBV7-9 to TRBJ1-6, with 7 bases matching TRBD1. Trimming at V came to 2 bases and at J to 6 bases, leaving 1 base not matched to a gene. This CDR3 is 14 amino acids long. Germline values: CDR1 SEHNR, CDR2 FQNEAQ (reference sequence). CDR3 sequence (DNA): TGTGCCAGCAGCTTACGACAGGGTAATTCACCCCTCCACTTT. Translating it yields CASSLRQGNSPLHF.

V and J are TRBV2 and TRBJ2-1; 11 bases match TRBD2. Losses at the gene ends were 0 bases for V and 9 bases for J; bases not matched to a gene: 4. The CDR3 has 15 amino acids. Germline V gene sequence: CDR1 SNHLY, CDR2 FYNNEI. DNA of the CDR3: TGTGCCAGCAGTGAAGCGTCGACTAGCGGGGTTGAGCAGTTCTTC. Translated: CASSEASTSGVEQFF.

This clone was seen only a few times. The DNA for the CDR3 is TGTGCCAGCAGCAATGGGACTAGCGGGGGGGCGGAGGAAACAGATACGCAGTATTTT. Translating gives CASSNGTSGGAEETDTQYF. The chain links TRBV21-1 to TRBJ2-3; TRBD2, as called in the table, went unchecked against the DNA. TRBV21-1 is a pseudogene. There are 19 residues in the CDR3.

This chain connects TRBV7-2 to TRBJ1-3; a weak D match, TRBD1 (5 bases). Looked up from germline, CDR1 is SGHTA and CDR2 is FQGNSA. This CDR3 has 16 residues. Trimming shortened V by 5 bases and J by 1 base, and 15 bases separated the two germline ends. CDR3 bases: TGTGCCAGCAGCCCGAGGAGCGGGGGGTCTGGAAACACCATATATTTT. It is translated as CASSPRSGGSGNTIYF.

The chain is built from TRBV7-8 and TRBJ2-7; 7 bases agree with TRBD2. Losses at the gene ends were 8 bases for V and 0 bases for J; bases not matched to a gene: 4. This CDR3 has 13 residues. Germline-derived CDR1 and CDR2 are SGHVS and FQNEAQ. The CDR3 DNA sequence: TGTGCCAGCGGGAGGGTCGACTCCTACGAGCAGTACTTC. This gives the protein CASGRVDSYEQYF.

This clone turned up a few times. Distinct nucleotide sequences in the sample also encode this CDR3. The V and J genes are TRBV27 and TRBJ2-7, with unresolved D. The V gene lost 4 bases and the J gene lost 5 bases, with 6 bases spanning the gap. Looked up from germline, CDR1 is MNHEY and CDR2 is SMNVEV (reference sequence). This CDR3 has 11 residues. The CDR3 loop is CASSSLNEQYF. The CDR3 DNA sequence: TGTGCCAGCAGTTCCTTAAACGAGCAGTACTTC.

Note on this clone: This sample includes further DNA sequences coding for the same CDR3. The CDR3 DNA is TGTGCCAGCAGTTACGGGCTAGCGGGATACAATGAGCAGTTCTTC. This codes for CASSYGLAGYNEQFF. The gene calls are TRBV6-5 and TRBJ2-1; 9 nucleotides agree with TRBD2. J was trimmed by 4 bases and V by 2 bases; bases with no gene match: 3. Germline CDR1 and CDR2: MNHEY and SVGAGI. This CDR3 contains 15 residues.

The CDR3 reads CASSLTGRLGTQYF. DNA of the CDR3: TGTGCCAGCAGTTTGACAGGTCGGCTCGGGACCCAGTACTTC. The chain couples TRBV28 to TRBJ2-5, with TRBD1 as a possible D gene (6 bases). CDR1 and CDR2 from the germline V gene are MDHEN and SYDVKM. The CDR3 totals 14 residues. Deletions cut 3 bases from V and 7 bases from J, with 15 bases between.